This T cell receptor (beta chain) came from a study of low-dose radiotherapy and immunotherapy resistance in tumors. Overall study: On an every-two-weeks schedule, patients received intravenous nivolumab 240 mg, along with ipilimumab 1 mg/kg every six weeks. The study gave patients oral aspirin 300 mg daily for four cycles from cycle 1 day 1.

Time point: after trial treatment. Treatment indicated: LDRT plus nivolumab, ipilimumab, low-dose cyclophosphamide and aspirin (RACIN trial). Those who qualified had advanced solid tumors (lacking tumor-infiltrating lymphocytes). The sample holds a few counts of this clonotype. CDR3 length equals 16 residues. The germline gives CDR1 MDHEN, CDR2 SYDVKM. Trimming took off 2 bases at V and 5 bases at J, with 16 bases between the two ends. Alpha and beta chains were covered, as first-strand cDNA relied on TRAV- and TRBV-specific primers. TCRs were amplified for approximately 21 PCR cycles with a constant-region primer and V-primer adapter. mRNA that had been isolated underwent amplification through in vitro transcription. TCRdb reprocessed the reads via MiXCR and lists one record per CDR3 protein. The table records 85,000 to 95,000 distinct CDR3 sequences, less than 25% of them present only once.

This receptor was taken from a female donor with ovarian cancer. The chain couples TRBV28 to TRBJ2-1; perhaps TRBD2 as D (6 bases). The sample in question was PBMCs, obtained after low-dose radiotherapy plus immunotherapy. CDR3 protein: CASSLRGGRRDNEQFF. CDR3 sequence (DNA): TGTGCCAGCAGTTTAAGGGGAGGACGGAGGGACAATGAGCAGTTCTTC.